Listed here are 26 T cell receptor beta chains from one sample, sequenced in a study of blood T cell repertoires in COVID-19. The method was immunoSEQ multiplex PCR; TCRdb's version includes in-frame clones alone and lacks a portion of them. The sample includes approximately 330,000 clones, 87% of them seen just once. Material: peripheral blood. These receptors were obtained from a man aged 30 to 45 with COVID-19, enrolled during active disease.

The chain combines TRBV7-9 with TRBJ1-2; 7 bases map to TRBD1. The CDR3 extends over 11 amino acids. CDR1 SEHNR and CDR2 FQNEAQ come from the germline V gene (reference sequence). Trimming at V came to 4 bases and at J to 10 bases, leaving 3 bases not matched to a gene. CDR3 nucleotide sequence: TGTGCCAGCAGCTCCACAGGGGTCTACACCTTC. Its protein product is CASSSTGVYTF.

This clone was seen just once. CDR3 sequence: CASSLASGIANYGYTF. DNA of the CDR3: TGTGCCAGCAGCTTAGCTTCAGGGATAGCTAACTATGGCTACACCTTC. The chain employs TRBV7-2 and TRBJ1-2, with TRBD1 as a possible D gene (5 bases). This CDR3 is 16 amino acids long. The germline V and J ends were trimmed by 0 bases and 0 bases, with 11 bases remaining between them. Germline V gene lookup returns CDR1 SGHTA and CDR2 FQGNSA. The full variable domain, its missing parts supplied by reference TRBV7-2 and TRBJ1-2, is GAGVSQSPSNKVTEKGKDVELRCDPISGHTALYWYRQSLGQGLEFLIYFQGNSAPDKSGLPSDRFSAERTGGSVSTLTIQRTQQEDSAVYLCASSLASGIANYGYTFGSGTRLTVV.

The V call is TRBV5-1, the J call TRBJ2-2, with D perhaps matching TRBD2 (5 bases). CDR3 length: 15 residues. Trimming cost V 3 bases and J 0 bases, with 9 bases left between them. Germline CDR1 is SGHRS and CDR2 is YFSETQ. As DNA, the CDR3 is TGCGCCAGCAGCTCGGGAAGCACGAACACCGGGGAGCTGTTTTTT. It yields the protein CASSSGSTNTGELFF.

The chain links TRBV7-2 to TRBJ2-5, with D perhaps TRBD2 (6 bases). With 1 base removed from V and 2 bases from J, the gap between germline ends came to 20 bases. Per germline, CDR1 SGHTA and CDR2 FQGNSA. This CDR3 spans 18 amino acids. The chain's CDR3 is CASSLGGFYGSSQETQYF. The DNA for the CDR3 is TGTGCCAGCAGCTTAGGTGGGTTCTACGGGAGCTCTCAAGAGACCCAGTACTTC. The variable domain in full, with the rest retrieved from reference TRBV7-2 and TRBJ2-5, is GAGVSQSPSNKVTEKGKDVELRCDPISGHTALYWYRQSLGQGLEFLIYFQGNSAPDKSGLPSDRFSAERTGGSVSTLTIQRTQQEDSAVYLCASSLGGFYGSSQETQYFGPGTRLLVL.

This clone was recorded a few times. The CDR3 DNA sequence: TGTGCCAGCAGTACTATCGATGTCACCGGGGAGCTGTTTTTT. It specifies CASSTIDVTGELFF. The chain carries TRBV3-1 (or the pseudogene TRBV3-2) and TRBJ2-2, with D hard to call. In germline, CDR1 is LGHDT, CDR2 YNNKEL (reference sequence). Trimming left V 6 bases short and J 4 bases short, with 12 bases between. This CDR3 is 14 amino acids long.

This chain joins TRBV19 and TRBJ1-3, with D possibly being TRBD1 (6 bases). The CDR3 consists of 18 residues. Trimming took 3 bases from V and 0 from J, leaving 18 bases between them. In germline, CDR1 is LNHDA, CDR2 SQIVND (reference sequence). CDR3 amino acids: CASSIRGAGASSGNTIYF. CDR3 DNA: TGTGCCAGTAGTATCCGGGGAGCAGGGGCGAGCTCTGGAAACACCATATATTTT.

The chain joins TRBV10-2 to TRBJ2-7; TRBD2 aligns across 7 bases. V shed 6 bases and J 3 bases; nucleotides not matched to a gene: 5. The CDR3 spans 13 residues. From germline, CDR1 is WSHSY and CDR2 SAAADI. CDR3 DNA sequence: TGCGCCAGCAGGGAGACTAGCCTCTACGAGCAGTACTTC. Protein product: CASRETSLYEQYF.

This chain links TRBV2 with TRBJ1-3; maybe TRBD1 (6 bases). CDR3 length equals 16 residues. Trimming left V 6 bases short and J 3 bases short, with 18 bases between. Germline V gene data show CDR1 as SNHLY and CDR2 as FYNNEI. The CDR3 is CASRGVGTLDGNTIYF. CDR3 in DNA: TGTGCCAGCAGGGGCGTCGGGACACTGGATGGAAACACCATATATTTT.

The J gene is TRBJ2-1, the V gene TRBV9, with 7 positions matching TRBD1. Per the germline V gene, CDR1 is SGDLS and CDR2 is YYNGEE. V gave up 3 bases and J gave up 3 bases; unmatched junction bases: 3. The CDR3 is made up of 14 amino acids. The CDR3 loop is CASSATGDYNEQFF. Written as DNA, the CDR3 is TGTGCCAGCAGCGCAACAGGGGACTACAATGAGCAGTTCTTC.

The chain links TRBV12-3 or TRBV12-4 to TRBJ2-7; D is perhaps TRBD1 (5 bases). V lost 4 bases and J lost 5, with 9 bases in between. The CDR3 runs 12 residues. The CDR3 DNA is TGTGCCAGCAGTTCCAGGGCTGACGAGCAGTACTTC. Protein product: CASSSRADEQYF.

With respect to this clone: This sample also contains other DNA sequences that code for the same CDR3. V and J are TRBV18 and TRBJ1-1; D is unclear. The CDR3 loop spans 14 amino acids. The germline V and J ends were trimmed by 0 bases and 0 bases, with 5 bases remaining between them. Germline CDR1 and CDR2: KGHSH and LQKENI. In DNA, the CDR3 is TGTGCCAGCTCACCACCTTCTGTGAACACTGAAGCTTTCTTT. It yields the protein CASSPPSVNTEAFF.

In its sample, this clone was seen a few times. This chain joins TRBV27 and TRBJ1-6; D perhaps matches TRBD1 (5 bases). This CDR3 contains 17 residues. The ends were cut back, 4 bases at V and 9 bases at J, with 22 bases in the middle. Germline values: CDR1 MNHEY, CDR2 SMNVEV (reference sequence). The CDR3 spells CASSSRGRAGRSSPLHF. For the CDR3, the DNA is TGTGCCAGCAGTTCTAGGGGAAGGGCAGGTCGAAGTTCACCCCTCCACTTT.

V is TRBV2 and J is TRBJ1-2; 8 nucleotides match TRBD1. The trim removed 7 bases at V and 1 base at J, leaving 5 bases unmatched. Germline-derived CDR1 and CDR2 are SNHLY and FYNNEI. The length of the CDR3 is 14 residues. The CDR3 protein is CASMTDRVNYGYTF. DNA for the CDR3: TGTGCCAGCATGACGGACAGGGTTAACTATGGCTACACCTTC.

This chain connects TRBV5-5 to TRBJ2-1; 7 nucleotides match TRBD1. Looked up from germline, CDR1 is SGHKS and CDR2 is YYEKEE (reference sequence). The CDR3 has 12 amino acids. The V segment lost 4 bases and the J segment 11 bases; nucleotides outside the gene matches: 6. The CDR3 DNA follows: TGTGCCAGCAGCCCTGGGACAGACCAGCAGTTCTTC. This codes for CASSPGTDQQFF.

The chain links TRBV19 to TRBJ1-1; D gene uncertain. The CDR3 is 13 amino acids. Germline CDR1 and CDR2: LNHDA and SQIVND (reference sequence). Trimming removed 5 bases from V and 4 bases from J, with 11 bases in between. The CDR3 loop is CASSFRGGTEAFF. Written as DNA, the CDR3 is TGTGCCAGTAGTTTCCGGGGAGGCACTGAAGCTTTCTTT. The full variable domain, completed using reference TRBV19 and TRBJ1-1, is DGGITQSPKYLFRKEGQNVTLSCEQNLNHDAMYWYRQDPGQGLRLIYYSQIVNDFQKGDIAEGYSVSREKKESFPLTVTSAQKNPTAFYLCASSFRGGTEAFFGQGTRLTVV.

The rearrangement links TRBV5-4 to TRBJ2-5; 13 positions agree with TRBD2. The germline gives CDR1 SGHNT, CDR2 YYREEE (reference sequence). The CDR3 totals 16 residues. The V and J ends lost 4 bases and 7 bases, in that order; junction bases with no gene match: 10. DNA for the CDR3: TGTGCCAGCAGCCCTGGGACTAGCGGGATGGTAGGGACCCAGTACTTC. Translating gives CASSPGTSGMVGTQYF.

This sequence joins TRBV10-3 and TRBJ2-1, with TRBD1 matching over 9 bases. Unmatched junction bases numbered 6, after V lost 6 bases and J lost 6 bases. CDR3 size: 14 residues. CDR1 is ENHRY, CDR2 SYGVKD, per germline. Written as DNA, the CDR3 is TGTGCCATCAGGGCCGGGACAGGGTTCAATGAGCAGTTCTTC. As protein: CAIRAGTGFNEQFF.

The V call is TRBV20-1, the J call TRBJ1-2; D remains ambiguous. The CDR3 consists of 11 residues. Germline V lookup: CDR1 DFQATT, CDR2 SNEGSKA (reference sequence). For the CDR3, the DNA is TGCAGGGCCACAGCAAACTATGGCTACACCTTC. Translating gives CRATANYGYTF.

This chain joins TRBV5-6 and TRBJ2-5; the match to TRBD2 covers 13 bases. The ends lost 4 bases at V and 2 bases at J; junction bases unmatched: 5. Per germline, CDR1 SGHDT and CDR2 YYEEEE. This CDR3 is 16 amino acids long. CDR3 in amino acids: CASSQLAGGIQETQYF. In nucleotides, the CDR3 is TGTGCCAGCAGCCAACTAGCGGGAGGGATACAAGAGACCCAGTACTTC.

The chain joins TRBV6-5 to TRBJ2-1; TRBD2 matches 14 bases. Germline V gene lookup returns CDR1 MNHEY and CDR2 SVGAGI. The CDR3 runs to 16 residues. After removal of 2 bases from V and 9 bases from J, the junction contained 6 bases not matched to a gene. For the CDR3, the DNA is TGTGCCAGCAGTTACGGAGGGACTAGCGGGAGTGTTGAGCAGTTCTTC. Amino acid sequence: CASSYGGTSGSVEQFF.

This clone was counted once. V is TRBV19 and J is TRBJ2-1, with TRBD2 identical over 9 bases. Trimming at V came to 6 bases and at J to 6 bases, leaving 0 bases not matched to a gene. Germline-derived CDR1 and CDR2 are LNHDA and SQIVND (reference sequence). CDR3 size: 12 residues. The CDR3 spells CASRTSGNEQFF. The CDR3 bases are TGTGCCAGTAGGACTAGCGGCAATGAGCAGTTCTTC.

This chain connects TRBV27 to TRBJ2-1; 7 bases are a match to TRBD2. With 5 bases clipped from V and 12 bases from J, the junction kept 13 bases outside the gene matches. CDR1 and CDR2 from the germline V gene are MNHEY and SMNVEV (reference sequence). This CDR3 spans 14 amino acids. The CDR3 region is CASSPLAGVRWQFF. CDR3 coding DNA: TGTGCCAGCAGTCCCCTTGCGGGAGTAAGATGGCAGTTCTTC.

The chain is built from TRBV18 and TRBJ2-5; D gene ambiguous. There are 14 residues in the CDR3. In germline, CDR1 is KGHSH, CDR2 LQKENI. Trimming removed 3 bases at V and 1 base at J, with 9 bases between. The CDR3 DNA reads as TGTGCCAGCTCACCTGCAGTAACCCAAGAGACCCAGTACTTC. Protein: CASSPAVTQETQYF.

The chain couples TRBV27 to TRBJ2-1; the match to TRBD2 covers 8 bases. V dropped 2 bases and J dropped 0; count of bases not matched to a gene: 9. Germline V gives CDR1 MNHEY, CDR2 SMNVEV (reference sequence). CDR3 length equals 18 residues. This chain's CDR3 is CASSLRGLAGLSYNEQFF. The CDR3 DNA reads TGTGCCAGCAGTTTAAGAGGGCTAGCGGGTCTCTCCTACAATGAGCAGTTCTTC.

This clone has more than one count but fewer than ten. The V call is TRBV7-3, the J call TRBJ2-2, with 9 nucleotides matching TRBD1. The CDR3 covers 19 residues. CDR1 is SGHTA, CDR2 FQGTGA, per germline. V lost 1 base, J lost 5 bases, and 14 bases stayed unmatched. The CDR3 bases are TGTGCCAGCAGCTTAAGCGGTACAGGGGGCGTACAGAAAACCGGGGAGCTGTTTTTT. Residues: CASSLSGTGGVQKTGELFF.

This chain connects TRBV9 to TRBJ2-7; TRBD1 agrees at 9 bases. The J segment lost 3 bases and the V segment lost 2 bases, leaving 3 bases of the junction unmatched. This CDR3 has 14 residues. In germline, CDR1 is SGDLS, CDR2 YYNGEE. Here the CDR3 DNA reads TGTGCCAGCAGCGTGGGACAGGGACTCTACGAGCAGTACTTC. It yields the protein CASSVGQGLYEQYF.